The present T cell receptor (beta chain) was sequenced within a study of siplizumab effects on memory and regulatory T cells. Notes on the study in general: Proliferating siplizumab-culture Treg suppressive function went unconfirmed. Contribution to the alloresponse seemed major for naive T cells, which also seemed more diverse than memory cells. Unstimulated subsets accounted for the mapping of only a minor share of the clones that were alloreactive. With siplizumab, Treg-derived clones averaged about 71% of mappable alloreactive CD4+ clones, versus 26.9% in controls.

A word on this clone: The antigen is not known.

The CDR3 runs 14 residues. The germline V and J ends were trimmed by 4 bases and 0 bases, with 9 bases remaining between them. Germline assignment: CDR1 SGHDT and CDR2 YYEEEE. Sequenced by immunoSEQ multiplex PCR; TCRdb stores in-frame clones only, minus some. The sample lists about 72,000 clones, roughly nine tenths occurring once. The sequencing sample was made of CD8+ T cells sorted from blood. The rearrangement joins TRBV5-6 to TRBJ2-3, with D possibly TRBD2 on 6 matching bases. The receptor was isolated from a human donor in good health. DNA of the CDR3: TGTGCCAGCAGCGGAGGGACTAGCACAGATACGCAGTATTTT. Amino acid sequence: CASSGGTSTDTQYF.